What follows are 26 T cell receptor beta chains derived from one specimen sequenced in a study of blood T cell repertoires in COVID-19. Only in-frame clones appear in the TCRdb table, and some are missing; sequencing was by immunoSEQ multiplex PCR. The profile covers hundreds of thousands of clones, with around 85% appearing a single time and approximately 3.7% taken by the ten largest. Sequences were obtained from peripheral blood. The receptors shown here come from a young woman with acute or convalescent COVID-19.

The chain is built from TRBV27 and TRBJ1-2, with D possibly TRBD1 on 5 matching bases. The CDR3 runs to 15 residues. Germline V lookup: CDR1 MNHEY, CDR2 SMNVEV (reference sequence). Trimming removed 3 bases at V and 2 bases at J, with 13 bases between. In DNA, the CDR3 is TGTGCCAGCAGTTTGAGCAGGGCCCCCAACTATGGCTACACCTTC. Translating it yields CASSLSRAPNYGYTF.

This rearrangement joins TRBV6-5 to TRBJ1-2; perhaps TRBD1 as D (6 bases). Trimming removed 0 bases from V and 8 bases from J, with 16 bases in between. The CDR3 has 15 residues. Germline CDR1 reads MNHEY; CDR2 reads SVGAGI. The CDR3 protein is CASSYSTGRGLGYTF. CDR3 DNA: TGTGCCAGCAGTTACTCGACGGGCAGGGGTCTAGGCTACACCTTC.

The sample holds a few counts of this clone. V gene TRBV19 combines with J gene TRBJ1-2, with 7 bases matching TRBD1. Germline CDR1 and CDR2: LNHDA and SQIVND (reference sequence). The ends lost 9 bases at V and 6 bases at J; junction bases unmatched: 10. The CDR3 spans 13 residues. The CDR3 DNA reads TGTGCCAGCAATGACAGGGTAATCGATGGCTACACCTTC. This gives the protein CASNDRVIDGYTF.

J is TRBJ1-1 and V is TRBV18, with TRBD1 matching 8 bases. Germline V lookup: CDR1 KGHSH, CDR2 LQKENI. The CDR3 spans 15 residues. The trim removed 1 base at V and 0 bases at J, leaving 1 base unmatched. The CDR3 coding sequence is TGTGCCAGCTCACCACGGGACAGGCTGAACACTGAAGCTTTCTTT. Protein: CASSPRDRLNTEAFF.

V is TRBV25-1 and J is TRBJ2-1, with 11 nucleotides matching TRBD2. The germline CDR1 and CDR2 sequences are MGHDK and SYGVNS. J was trimmed by 0 bases and V by 6 bases; bases with no gene match: 7. The CDR3 length is 17 residues. Here the CDR3 reads CASSRASGGFSYNEQFF. The DNA for the CDR3 is TGTGCCAGCAGCCGGGCTAGCGGGGGGTTCTCCTACAATGAGCAGTTCTTC.

This chain joins TRBV4-2 and TRBJ2-7; 14 bases agree with TRBD2. The CDR3 contains 21 residues. Looked up from germline, CDR1 is LGHNA and CDR2 is YNFKEQ. V lost 1 base and J lost 2; bases outside the gene matches: 16. CDR3 region: CASSQVTGTSGSTGGTYEQYF. The CDR3, as DNA: TGTGCCAGCAGCCAAGTGACCGGGACTAGCGGGAGTACTGGAGGAACCTACGAGCAGTACTTC.

This rearrangement joins TRBV7-3 to TRBJ1-1; D is perhaps TRBD1 (5 bases). V was cut by 5 bases and J by 3 bases, with 25 bases left in between. The CDR3 is made up of 18 amino acids. The germline CDR1 and CDR2 sequences are SGHTA and FQGTGA. CDR3 coding DNA: TGTGCCAGCAGCCGTTTAGTTGGGTTGTCACTACAGGACACTGAAGCTTTCTTT. Residues: CASSRLVGLSLQDTEAFF. The whole variable domain, filled in from reference TRBV7-3 and TRBJ1-1, reads GAGVSQTPSNKVTEKGKYVELRCDPISGHTALYWYRQSLGQGPEFLIYFQGTGAADDSGLPNDRFFAVRPEGSVSTLKIQRTERGDSAVYLCASSRLVGLSLQDTEAFFGQGTRLTVV.

The chain employs TRBV28 and TRBJ1-2, with D tentatively TRBD1 (6 bases). This CDR3 has 16 amino acids. Germline CDR1 MDHEN, CDR2 SYDVKM. Trimming removed 1 base at V and 2 bases at J, with 14 bases between. The CDR3 region is CASSLYGGGQNYGYTF. CDR3 DNA: TGTGCCAGCAGTTTATACGGGGGGGGCCAAAACTATGGCTACACCTTC.

Ten or more counts support this clone. The chain recombines TRBV19 with TRBJ1-1; tentatively, D is TRBD1 (5 bases). The CDR3 is made up of 14 amino acids. V lost 2 bases and J 3 bases, leaving 10 bases between the germline ends. The germline CDR1 and CDR2 sequences are LNHDA and SQIVND (reference sequence). CDR3 sequence (DNA): TGTGCCAGTAGTATACAGGGCCTTTACACTGAAGCTTTCTTT. Its translation: CASSIQGLYTEAFF.

The rearrangement links TRBV27 to TRBJ2-7, with TRBD1 identical over 7 bases. The CDR3 consists of 15 residues. CDR1 and CDR2 from the germline V gene are MNHEY and SMNVEV (reference sequence). V lost 4 bases and J lost 3; bases outside the gene matches: 9. The CDR3 region is CASSSYRTGRYEQYF. The CDR3 bases are TGTGCCAGCAGTTCTTATCGGACAGGCCGCTACGAGCAGTACTTC.

The V and J genes are TRBV10-3 and TRBJ1-2, with TRBD1 as a possible D gene (6 bases). This CDR3 is built from 13 residues. Trimming removed 8 bases from V and 10 bases from J, with 20 bases in between. Germline CDR1 ENHRY, CDR2 SYGVKD. CDR3 protein: CAIAETRTGPYTF. DNA of the CDR3: TGTGCCATCGCTGAAACCCGAACAGGGCCCTACACCTTC.

The chain uses TRBV11-2 and TRBJ1-1; D call uncertain. With 5 bases removed from V and 10 bases from J, the gap between germline ends came to 17 bases. CDR3 size: 13 residues. CDR1 SGHAT and CDR2 FQNNGV come from the germline V gene. The CDR3: CASSPPTAEGAFF. The CDR3 DNA reads as TGTGCCAGCAGCCCCCCGACGGCTGAGGGAGCTTTCTTT.

This clone was counted once. The rearrangement uses TRBV5-5 and TRBJ1-2; 7 positions agree with TRBD1. Germline CDR1 and CDR2: SGHKS and YYEKEE (reference sequence). The CDR3 length is 14 residues. The J segment lost 4 bases and the V segment lost 4 bases, leaving 7 bases of the junction unmatched. This CDR3 reads CASSADGQVYGYTF. The CDR3 bases are TGTGCCAGCAGCGCTGACGGACAGGTCTATGGCTACACCTTC.

The V call is TRBV10-1, the J call TRBJ2-3; 9 bases are shared with TRBD2. Trimming cost V 0 bases and J 7 bases; bases outside gene matches: 5. CDR1 WNHNN and CDR2 SYGVQD come from the germline V gene (reference sequence). CDR3 length equals 15 residues. The CDR3 region has the DNA TGCGCCAGCAGTGAGTCGAGCGGGAGGAGGCATACGCAGTATTTT. It encodes CASSESSGRRHTQYF.

J is TRBJ1-6 and V is TRBV27; TRBD1 matches 10 bases. Per the germline V gene, CDR1 is MNHEY and CDR2 is SMNVEV (reference sequence). The length of the CDR3 is 15 residues. With V trimmed by 5 bases and J by 11 bases, 9 bases remained unmatched. The CDR3 sequence is CASSRRDRGWTPLHF. CDR3 coding DNA: TGTGCCAGCAGTCGCCGGGACAGGGGATGGACACCCCTCCACTTT.

The V and J genes are TRBV28 and TRBJ1-5; 9 positions agree with TRBD1. Per germline, CDR1 MDHEN and CDR2 SYDVKM. CDR3 length: 14 residues. Trimming cost V 8 bases and J 3 bases; bases outside gene matches: 5. The CDR3 sequence: CASVTGGVNQPQHF. CDR3 DNA sequence: TGTGCCAGCGTAACAGGGGGCGTCAATCAGCCCCAGCATTTT.

This chain connects TRBV7-3 to TRBJ1-5; 7 positions match TRBD1. Trimming removed 5 bases from V and 4 bases from J; junction bases left unmatched: 14. CDR1 is SGHTA and CDR2 is FQGTGA in the germline V gene. The length of the CDR3 is 17 residues. This CDR3 reads CASSRGRKIRRNQPQHF. Here the CDR3 DNA reads TGTGCCAGCAGCAGGGGGCGGAAAATTCGGCGGAATCAGCCCCAGCATTTT. Looking up the rest from reference TRBV7-3 and TRBJ1-5 gives the full variable domain: GAGVSQTPSNKVTEKGKYVELRCDPISGHTALYWYRQSLGQGPEFLIYFQGTGAADDSGLPNDRFFAVRPEGSVSTLKIQRTERGDSAVYLCASSRGRKIRRNQPQHFGDGTRLSIL.

The chain joins TRBV18 to TRBJ1-1, with 7 bases lining up with TRBD1. Trimming cost V 3 bases and J 2 bases; bases outside gene matches: 6. Germline V gives CDR1 KGHSH, CDR2 LQKENI. The CDR3 runs 15 residues. CDR3: CASSPSRTGNTEAFF. In nucleotides, the CDR3 is TGTGCCAGCTCACCCTCGAGGACAGGAAACACTGAAGCTTTCTTT.

V gene TRBV5-4 combines with J gene TRBJ1-3; 7 nucleotides match TRBD1. J was trimmed by 1 base and V by 4 bases; bases with no gene match: 11. Germline V lookup: CDR1 SGHNT, CDR2 YYREEE (reference sequence). This CDR3 has 17 amino acids. In nucleotides, the CDR3 is TGTGCCAGCAGCGATCCCAAGGGGGCTGGTTCTGGAAACACCATATATTTT. Its translation: CASSDPKGAGSGNTIYF. The complete variable domain, with remaining parts taken from reference TRBV5-4 and TRBJ1-3, reads ETGVTQSPTHLIKTRGQQVTLRCSSQSGHNTVSWYQQALGQGPQFIFQYYREEENGRGNFPPRFSGLQFPNYSSELNVNALELDDSALYLCASSDPKGAGSGNTIYFGEGSWLTVV.

The V and J genes are TRBV6-1 and TRBJ2-3, with 9 bases matching TRBD2. J lost 1 base, V lost 0 bases, and 2 bases had no gene match. The CDR3 runs 16 residues. Germline-derived CDR1 and CDR2 are MNHNS and SASEGT. The CDR3 bases are TGTGCCAGCAGTGAAGCGACTAGCGGACGCACAGATACGCAGTATTTT. Translation gives CASSEATSGRTDTQYF.

V usage is TRBV2 and J usage is TRBJ1-5, with 7 bases lining up with TRBD1. J was trimmed by 0 bases and V by 5 bases; bases with no gene match: 4. Germline CDR1 and CDR2: SNHLY and FYNNEI. The CDR3 covers 15 residues. The CDR3 sequence is CASSRDSRSNQPQHF. The CDR3 DNA sequence: TGTGCCAGCAGTCGGGACAGCCGTAGCAATCAGCCCCAGCATTTT. Full variable domain (rest looked up from reference TRBV2 and TRBJ1-5): EPEVTQTPSHQVTQMGQEVILRCVPISNHLYFYWYRQILGQKVEFLVSFYNNEISEKSEIFDDQFSVERPDGSNFTLKIRSTKLEDSAMYFCASSRDSRSNQPQHFGDGTRLSIL.

In DNA, the CDR3 is TGTGCCTGGACCGTGGACACCTTTGAAGCTTTCTTT. Amino acid sequence: CAWTVDTFEAFF. The genes are TRBV30 and TRBJ1-1; D may be TRBD1 (5 bases). The CDR3 totals 12 residues. The V gene lost 4 bases and the J gene lost 7 bases, with 13 bases spanning the gap. Germline CDR1 GTSNPN, CDR2 SVGIG (reference sequence).

The chain joins TRBV6-5 to TRBJ2-5; D remains ambiguous. The length of the CDR3 is 13 residues. The germline V gene has CDR1 MNHEY and CDR2 SVGAGI. The V and J ends lost 7 bases and 2 bases respectively, with 11 bases between them. CDR3 amino acids: CASTLTSQETQYF. CDR3 DNA: TGTGCCAGCACCCTTACTTCACAAGAGACCCAGTACTTC.

The chain is built from TRBV12-3 or TRBV12-4 and TRBJ2-5; 8 bases align to TRBD1. There are 13 residues in the CDR3. The J segment lost 5 bases and the V segment lost 5 bases, leaving 4 bases of the junction unmatched. CDR3 nucleotide sequence: TGTGCCAGCAGTGACAGGGGAGGTGAGACCCAGTACTTC. Protein: CASSDRGGETQYF.

The CDR3, as DNA: TGTGCCAGCGGACAGTACAATGAGCAGTTCTTC. Its protein product is CASGQYNEQFF. This chain links TRBV9 with TRBJ2-1, with D possibly matching TRBD1 (6 bases). CDR1 and CDR2 (germline): SGDLS, YYNGEE. Trimming took off 7 bases at V and 4 bases at J, with 6 bases between the two ends. The CDR3 covers 11 residues.

This rearrangement joins TRBV6-1 to TRBJ2-7; D unclear. This CDR3 has 11 amino acids. CDR1 is MNHNS, CDR2 SASEGT, per germline. Trimming left V 2 bases short and J 5 bases short, with 4 bases between. For the CDR3, the DNA is TGTGCCAGCAGTGAATCAAACGAGCAGTACTTC. Amino acid sequence: CASSESNEQYF.